This T cell receptor beta chain was found in a study of T cell responses to AZD1222 COVID-19 vaccine. The table came from immunoSEQ multiplex PCR; TCRdb's copy has only in-frame clones and leaves some out. The table lists approximately 140,000 clones, 85% to 95% of them singletons, with approximately 3% in the top ten. Study-level results: Reportedly, close to half of spike-specific TCRs are directed against unmutated variant regions.

About this clone: No antigen is known for it.

Trimming took 4 bases from V and 11 from J; bases not matched to a gene: 11. The germline CDR1 and CDR2 sequences are MNHEY and SMNVEV (reference sequence). CDR3 length: 14 amino acids. Source: peripheral blood, taken on day 0 of AZD1222 vaccination. The clonotype was recovered from an adult in good health. The chain uses TRBV27 and TRBJ1-1; 9 bases are shared with TRBD1. The CDR3 loop reads CASSYTGQGPPAFF. In nucleotides, the CDR3 is TGTGCCAGCAGTTACACGGGACAGGGACCTCCGGCTTTCTTT.